The clone carrying this TCR beta chain has at least ten counts. Noted time point: newly diagnosed GD, antithyroid drugs for less than 3 months. PBMCs provided the RNA from which the TCR library was made. The patients included were those that came from an endocrinology department in Xi'an, China. iRepertoire HTBI primers and Arm-PCR of CDR3 regions built TCR beta libraries. TCRdb reanalysed the multiplex PCR reads using MiXCR and keeps one entry per CDR3 protein. In the table there are 450,000 to 650,000 distinct CDR3 sequences, around 15% of which are singletons. Germline CDR1 is GTSNPN and CDR2 is SVGIG (reference sequence). Trimming left V 1 base short and J 7 bases short, with 13 bases between. The length of the CDR3 is 13 residues. These data are taken from a study of regulatory T cells in long-lasting Graves disease. These data also featured in a second study, about T cells in Graves' hyperthyroidism and ophthalmopathy. From that report: Diagnosis rested on symptoms, serum thyroxine and TRAb, thyroid ultrasound, and orbital computed tomography.

V usage is TRBV30 and J usage is TRBJ1-1; weak D call: TRBD1 (5 bases). This TCR was recovered from a middle-aged woman with Graves disease. The starting material was peripheral blood mononuclear cells (PBMCs), obtained at new diagnosis, from a patient treated with antithyroid drugs. CDR3 nucleotides: TGTGCCTGGAGTGAGCAGGGATACGATGAAGCTTTCTTT. Translated: CAWSEQGYDEAFF.